This T cell receptor beta chain appears in the sequencing data of a study of T cells in Graves' hyperthyroidism and ophthalmopathy. This clonotype was recorded many times. What it recognizes is unknown. Amplification yielded TCR beta CDR3 regions, with RNA transcripts as the source. The TCR CDR3 was amplified in a first-round RT-PCR using the HTBI primer set. A single record per CDR3 protein comes from TCRdb applying MiXCR to the multiplex PCR reads. Among 400,000 to 500,000 distinct CDR3 sequences listed, roughly 14% were seen once. Findings of the study overall: A model using 13 V-J features told ophthalmopathy apart from stable hyperthyroidism.

The CDR3 is 14 amino acids. Trimming removed 5 bases from V and 2 bases from J, with 10 bases in between. The sample taken for sequencing was blood. The genes are TRBV12-3 or TRBV12-4 and TRBJ2-1, with a tentative D call TRBD2 (5 bases). This TCR derives from a woman in her late teens or twenties with Graves' hyperthyroidism. CDR3 coding DNA: TGTGCCAGCAGTATGGCGGGCCCCTACAATGAGCAGTTCTTC. Translated, it gives CASSMAGPYNEQFF.